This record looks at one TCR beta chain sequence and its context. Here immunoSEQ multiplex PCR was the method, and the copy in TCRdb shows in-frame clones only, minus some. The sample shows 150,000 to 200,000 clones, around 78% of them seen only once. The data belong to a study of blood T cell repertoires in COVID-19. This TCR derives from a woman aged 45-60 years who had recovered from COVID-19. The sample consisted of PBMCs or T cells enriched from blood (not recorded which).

The CDR3 region is CASSSFGLAGGGPPDTQYF. The CDR3 bases are TGTGCCAGCAGTTCCTTTGGACTAGCGGGGGGAGGACCCCCAGATACGCAGTATTTT. The J gene is TRBJ2-3, the V gene TRBV28; 14 nucleotides match TRBD2. The CDR3 spans 19 residues. Looked up from germline, CDR1 is MDHEN and CDR2 is SYDVKM. V dropped 4 bases and J dropped 4; count of bases not matched to a gene: 13.